This section outlines one T cell receptor beta chain sequence together with its context. This clonotype was recorded many times. Its antigen is not yet known. The sample holds no much larger clone one base away, and base qualities are not on file. CDR1 and CDR2 are drawn from the germline V gene (reference sequence): SEHNR, FQNEAQ. The CDR3 has 16 amino acids, counting the end cysteine and phenylalanine. Only the CDR3 DNA stays, 48 bases, in frame from base 1. Clipping removes 5 bases from V and 4 bases from J, with 12 as the unmatched junction base count. Moderately to severely active disease, a Clinical Activity Score of at least 3, a NOSPECS grade of at least 4, and a duration under 3 months were present in ophthalmopathy patients. The study excluded patients with uncontrolled infections, other autoimmune diseases, pregnancy or lactation. Diagnoses were based on clinical symptoms, serum thyroxine and TRAb, thyroid ultrasound and orbital computed tomography. PBMCs were isolated from about 9 ml of fresh peripheral blood by Ficoll-Paque density gradient centrifugation. Trizol reagent was used to extract total RNA, and RNA quality was then checked on an Agilent 2100 Bioanalyzer.

TCR beta CDR3 regions were amplified from RNA transcripts. For the first round of RT-PCR on the TCR CDR3, the HTBI primer set was used together with the Qiagen OneStep RT-PCR kit. Libraries were constructed in a second round of multiplex PCR, after which size selection and purification were carried out. Paired-end sequencing of the libraries was performed with 100 bp reads on an Illumina HiSeq2000. The authors' analysis ran thus. SOAPnuke was used to process the raw data, removing reads that contained adapters or uncalled bases, had a mean Phred below 15, or lacked an exact match to the constant primer or identifier. High-quality paired reads were merged using COPE v1.2.5, and each unique nucleotide sequence was defined as a clonotype. MiTCR v1.1 was used to align the clonotypes against IMGT TRBV, TRBD and TRBJ reference segments. The analysis was restricted to V-J combinations with a frequency above 0.0001, which together covered 99.2% of the repertoires. The TCS score was defined as F50 (clonal expansion) divided by E x V (chaos), with BLOSUM62-based TCRdist calculated between CDR3 peptides within each V-J. Welch's t-statistics and random forest reduced 514 V-J features to 13, which were used in a naive Bayes classifier (R e1071). Thyroid-blood repertoire similarity was quantified with the Morisita-Horn index. The public sequencing data were trimmed at Q25 with fastp and processed into clonotypes with MiXCR by TCRdb, which kept only in-frame beta chains. Duplicate CDR3 protein sequences are folded into a single record with the most common DNA and genes. The V and J calls and clone size come from TCRdb's table, not from the authors' own analysis. The sample profile shows about 58,000 distinct CDR3 sequences; 40% to 55% of them were found once. 9.5% to 15% of the sample is held by the ten biggest clonotypes.

The data belong to a study of T cells in Graves' hyperthyroidism and ophthalmopathy (dated by TCRdb to 2018 to 2020). About the investigation overall: Peripheral blood was sampled at the time of initial diagnosis, prior to any treatment. For training and testing, the roughly 97 patients in the discovery cohort were randomly divided in a 7:3 ratio. The paper reports TCR Vbeta CDR3 sequencing of roughly 140 peripheral blood samples: approximately 41 ophthalmopathy, under 85 hyperthyroidism and around 17 progressor patients. A discovery cohort of about 100 patients, 43 with Graves' ophthalmopathy and more than 55 with stable Graves' hyperthyroidism, was used to find distinguishing TCR V-J signatures. Following sampling, methimazole starting at 30 mg daily was given to hyperthyroidism patients, and high-dose intravenous methylprednisolone was given to ophthalmopathy patients. In addition, the study compared T-cell repertoires in thyroid tissue and in blood from five or six Graves' hyperthyroidism patients. Prospective prediction of ophthalmopathy was tested in an independent validation cohort consisting of some 19 hyperthyroidism patients and 17 patients who later progressed to ophthalmopathy.

What the authors observed across the whole study: A model built on a 13 V-J signature distinguished ophthalmopathy from stable hyperthyroidism, reaching roughly 88% sensitivity and about 81% specificity in cross-validation and 80%/75% in testing. Most expanded thyroid clonotypes (frequency above 0.001) were also found in blood, which suggests that blood repertoires may mirror thyroid immune responses. In validation, progression to ophthalmopathy was predicted by the model with around 71% sensitivity and roughly 72% specificity, a median of roughly 6 months before onset. Sample size was not statistically predetermined, and investigators were not blinded to group allocation.

The receptor's source is a woman aged 25 to 39 with Graves' ophthalmopathy. The chain was built from TRBV7-9 and TRBJ2-3, with 7 central nucleotides matching TRBD1. The specimen was blood. The nucleotide sequence is given as TGTGCCAGCAGCCAATTCCGGGACAGCTTATCAGATACGCAGTATTTT. It is translated as CASSQFRDSLSDTQYF. When the CDR3 is completed using the reference TRBV7-9 and TRBJ2-3 genes on either side, the full variable domain is DTGVSQNPRHKITKRGQNVTFRCDPISEHNRLYWYRQTLGQGPEFLTYFQNEAQLEKSRLLSDRFSAERPKGSFSTLEIQRTEQGDSAMYLCASSQFRDSLSDTQYFGPGTRLTVL.